Below, 15 T cell receptor beta chains from the same sample are listed, as sequenced in a study of T-cell reconstitution after alpha-beta-depleted transplantation in children. During its preparation, the TCRbeta library received unique molecular identifiers. MiXCR, applied by TCRdb to the PCR reads, yields one record per CDR3 protein. The sample holds about 400,000 distinct CDR3 sequences, around 20% seen once. The sample consisted of PBMCs from the stem cell graft donor, taken from the stem cell graft. All receptors derive from a human donor who donated a stem cell graft to a child with acute myeloid leukemia.

The chain couples TRBV3-1 to TRBJ2-1; 7 bases align to TRBD2. The V gene end was trimmed by 2 bases and the J gene end by 3 bases; junction bases not matched to a gene: 4. In germline, CDR1 is LGHDT, CDR2 YNNKEL (reference sequence). The CDR3 is 15 residues long. The CDR3 here is CASSQQAGVYNEQFF. The CDR3 DNA sequence: TGTGCCAGCAGCCAACAGGCGGGAGTCTACAATGAGCAGTTCTTC.

This clonotype has more than one count but fewer than ten. The V and J genes are TRBV5-1 and TRBJ2-1; TRBD2 matches 11 bases. CDR3 size: 16 residues. The V gene's germline CDR1 is SGHRS and CDR2 YFSETQ. The V gene end was trimmed by 4 bases and the J gene end by 5 bases; junction bases not matched to a gene: 8. The DNA for the CDR3 is TGCGCCAGCAGCGCCGAACTAGCGGGAGCCCACAATGAGCAGTTCTTC. This codes for CASSAELAGAHNEQFF.

This clonotype was counted many times. The rearrangement uses TRBV30 and TRBJ2-7; perhaps TRBD1 as D (5 bases). CDR3 length: 12 residues. The germline V gene encodes CDR1 GTSNPN and CDR2 SVGIG (reference sequence). The V end was cut by 1 base, the J end by 2 bases, with 6 bases between. The DNA of the CDR3 is TGTGCCTGGAGTGCAGGGACCTACGAGCAGTACTTC. The encoded protein is CAWSAGTYEQYF.

This clonotype appeared a few times. V usage is TRBV4-1 and J usage is TRBJ2-7; TRBD2 agrees at 8 bases. V lost 0 bases, J lost 2 bases, and 6 bases stayed unmatched. There are 16 residues in the CDR3. From germline, CDR1 is MGHRA and CDR2 YSYEKL. DNA for the CDR3: TGCGCCAGCAGCCAAGATCCTGGACTAGCAGCCTACGAGCAGTACTTC. This translates into CASSQDPGLAAYEQYF.

This clonotype was found many times. The chain is built from TRBV20-1 and TRBJ2-1; 13 bases map to TRBD2. The junction had 6 bases not matched to a gene; V was cut back by 5 bases and J by 8 bases. Per the germline V gene, CDR1 is DFQATT and CDR2 is SNEGSKA (reference sequence). The CDR3 extends over 14 amino acids. For the CDR3, the DNA is TGCAGTGCTGAAATCGGACTAGCGGGAGATGAGCAGTTCTTC. Its protein is CSAEIGLAGDEQFF.

V is TRBV7-8 and J is TRBJ2-3; 9 nucleotides line up with TRBD2. The CDR3 runs to 14 residues. The V and J ends lost 4 bases and 4 bases, in that order; junction bases with no gene match: 3. The germline V gene encodes CDR1 SGHVS and CDR2 FQNEAQ. The CDR3 DNA sequence: TGTGCCAGCAGCTCCTTAGCGGGAGCAGATACGCAGTATTTT. Translating gives CASSSLAGADTQYF.

V and J are TRBV13 and TRBJ2-7; D not certain. This CDR3 has 17 residues. Deletions cut 0 bases from V and 0 bases from J, with 15 bases between. CDR1 is PRHDT, CDR2 FYEKMQ, per germline (reference sequence). As DNA, the CDR3 is TGTGCCAGCAGCTTAGGCTTACAAGACCCCTTCTCCTACGAGCAGTACTTC. Translation gives CASSLGLQDPFSYEQYF.

This clonotype occurred many times. J is TRBJ1-4 and V is TRBV4-3; D may be TRBD1 (5 bases). The V gene's germline CDR1 is LGHNA and CDR2 YSLEER. V was cut by 0 bases and J by 8 bases, with 16 bases left in between. This CDR3 region has 16 residues. The CDR3 DNA reads TGCGCCAGCAGCCAAGATCTGTTGAGGGGACGGGAAAAACTGTTTTTT. The encoded protein is CASSQDLLRGREKLFF.

This clonotype was recorded a few times. The chain links TRBV9 to TRBJ2-2, with 8 bases that match TRBD2. The CDR3 spans 15 residues. The ends lost 4 bases at V and 1 base at J; junction bases unmatched: 3. CDR1 is SGDLS and CDR2 is YYNGEE in the germline V gene. CDR3 sequence: CASSKREWNTGELFF. CDR3 nucleotides: TGTGCCAGCAGCAAGCGGGAGTGGAACACCGGGGAGCTGTTTTTT.

This clonotype was counted ten times or more. The chain has TRBV12-3 or TRBV12-4 and TRBJ1-1; the match to TRBD1 covers 8 bases. The CDR3 is 14 residues long. Losses at the gene ends were 6 bases for V and 1 base for J; bases not matched to a gene: 4. The CDR3 reads CASRTGVGNTEAFF. The CDR3 DNA reads TGTGCCAGCAGGACAGGGGTCGGGAACACTGAAGCTTTCTTT.

The rearrangement joins TRBV12-3 or TRBV12-4 to TRBJ2-5; D call uncertain. Trimming pared 5 bases from V and 5 bases from J, leaving 18 bases between. This CDR3 spans 15 amino acids. The CDR3 DNA follows: TGTGCCAGCAGTCTAGGGCCTGAGCCTTGGGAGACCCAGTACTTC. Translating it yields CASSLGPEPWETQYF.

V and J are TRBV6-9 and TRBJ2-7; 11 nucleotides agree with TRBD2. CDR3 size: 23 residues. Germline CDR1 MNHGY, CDR2 SVAAGI. Trimming took 4 bases from V and 2 from J; bases not matched to a gene: 28. CDR3 nucleotides: TGTGCCAGCAGTTCTTCTCCCGGGGCAGGAGGGTCAACTAGCGGGAGTAACCCCTACGAGCAGTACTTC. Translation gives CASSSSPGAGGSTSGSNPYEQYF.

The chain uses TRBV4-1 and TRBJ1-6; TRBD1 is a possible D gene (6 bases). Looked up from germline, CDR1 is MGHRA and CDR2 is YSYEKL. This CDR3 is built from 17 residues. Trimming took 0 bases from V and 0 from J, leaving 9 bases between them. CDR3 DNA sequence: TGCGCCAGCAGCCAAGACCGGACAGCCTCCTATAATTCACCCCTCCACTTT. Its translation is CASSQDRTASYNSPLHF.

This clonotype was found many times. This CDR3 reads CSGMTSSDEQFF. In nucleotides, the CDR3 is TGCAGCGGGATGACTAGCAGCGATGAGCAGTTCTTC. The chain links TRBV29-1 to TRBJ2-1, with TRBD2 identical over 7 bases. After removal of 7 bases from V and 8 bases from J, the junction contained 8 bases not matched to a gene. Germline V gene data show CDR1 as SQVTM and CDR2 as ANQGSEA. The CDR3 extends over 12 amino acids.

The rearrangement links TRBV12-3 or TRBV12-4 to TRBJ2-3; 7 nucleotides match TRBD2. The CDR3 has 15 residues. V shed 6 bases, J shed 2 bases, and the junction held 8 bases outside the gene matches. The CDR3 here is CASSPQRGLTDTQYF. CDR3 nucleotide sequence: TGTGCCAGCAGCCCACAGCGGGGCCTCACAGATACGCAGTATTTT.